The clone carrying this T cell receptor (beta chain) turned up a few times. Its specificity is unknown. The data derive from a study of blood T cells in healthy people across ages. The CDR3 totals 15 residues. Between the trimmed V and J ends, which lost 0 bases and 5 bases, there was a span of 12 bases. Looked up from germline, CDR1 is SGHRS and CDR2 is YFSETQ. A J-beta primer mix and a sample-barcoded 5' primer were used in a second PCR of roughly 6 to 11 cycles. Tagging of each cDNA molecule was performed by a template-switch adaptor with 12 random nucleotides. TCRdb recomputed calls from the 5' RACE reads with MiXCR, one row per CDR3 protein. The table shows 550,000 to 750,000 distinct CDR3 sequences, with more than 20% occurring only once. Study results and limitations: Across the age range, TCR beta diversity per million T cells fell in a roughly linear way. Naive T cell percentage and TCR beta diversity correlated strongly. The lack of PBMC sorting stopped any conclusive naive versus antigen-experienced comparison.

The TCR originated in a man in his 70s in good health. The sequenced material came from blood. The chain uses TRBV5-1 and TRBJ2-1, with D possibly being TRBD2 (6 bases). The CDR3 spells CASSLGLDSNNEQFF. CDR3 bases: TGCGCCAGCAGCTTGGGACTAGACTCTAACAATGAGCAGTTCTTC.